These 2 T cell receptor beta chains originate from one sample sequenced in a study of T cell responses to AZD1222 COVID-19 vaccine. Some clones are missing from TCRdb's copy, which holds only in-frame ones; the method was immunoSEQ multiplex PCR. The profile covers about 110,000 clones, with approximately 89% appearing a single time and nearly 4.5% taken by the ten largest. Source: peripheral blood, taken on day 0 of AZD1222 vaccination. All receptors come from an adult in good health.

CDR3 region: CASSGTGGRGNTIYF. The CDR3 DNA reads TGTGCCAGCAGTGGGACAGGGGGAAGAGGAAACACCATATATTTT. This chain connects TRBV25-1 to TRBJ1-3, with 10 bases that match TRBD1. This CDR3 spans 15 amino acids. Germline-derived CDR1 and CDR2 are MGHDK and SYGVNS. The junction had 4 bases not matched to a gene; V was cut back by 4 bases and J by 4 bases.

The genes are TRBV9 and TRBJ2-5; maybe TRBD2 (6 bases). CDR1 is SGDLS, CDR2 YYNGEE, per germline. V was cut by 3 bases and J by 1 base, with 10 bases left in between. The CDR3 sequence is 14 residues long. In DNA, the CDR3 is TGTGCCAGCAGCGCCATAGCGGTCCAAGAGACCCAGTACTTC. It yields the protein CASSAIAVQETQYF.